The TCR beta chain under discussion was sequenced for a study of long-term antiretroviral therapy in people with HIV. With survey level as its setting, the immunoSEQ assay was v3.0. Only in-frame clones appear in the TCRdb table, and some are missing; sequencing was by immunoSEQ multiplex PCR. The table has over 35,000 clones, 80% to 90% seen once. This CDR3 spans 13 amino acids. CDR1 is SGHRS, CDR2 YFSETQ, per germline. V gave up 3 bases and J gave up 5 bases, with 11 bases separating them. The sequencing used unsorted PBMCs, collected just before starting antiretroviral therapy. The receptor comes from a woman between 18 and 29 years old with HIV. This chain uses TRBV5-1 with TRBJ1-1; no definite D call. The CDR3 sequence is CASSSTGRTEAFF. DNA for the CDR3: TGCGCCAGCAGCTCCACCGGACGGACTGAAGCTTTCTTT.